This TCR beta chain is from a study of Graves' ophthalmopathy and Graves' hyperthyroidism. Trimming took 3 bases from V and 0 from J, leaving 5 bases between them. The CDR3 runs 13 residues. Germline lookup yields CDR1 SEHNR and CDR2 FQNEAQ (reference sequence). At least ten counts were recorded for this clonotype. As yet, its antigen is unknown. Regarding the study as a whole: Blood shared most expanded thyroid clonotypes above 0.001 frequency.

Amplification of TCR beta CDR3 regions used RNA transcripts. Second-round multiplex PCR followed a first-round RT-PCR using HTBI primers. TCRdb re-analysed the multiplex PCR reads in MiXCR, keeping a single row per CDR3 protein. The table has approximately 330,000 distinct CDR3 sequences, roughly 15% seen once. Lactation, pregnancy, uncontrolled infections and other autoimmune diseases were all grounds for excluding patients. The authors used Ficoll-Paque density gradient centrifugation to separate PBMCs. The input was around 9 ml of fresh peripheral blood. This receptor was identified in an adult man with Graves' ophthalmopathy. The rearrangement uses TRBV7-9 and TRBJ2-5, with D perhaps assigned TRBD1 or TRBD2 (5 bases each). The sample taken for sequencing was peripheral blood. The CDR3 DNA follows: TGTGCCAGCAGCTTGGGGGACCAAGAGACCCAGTACTTC. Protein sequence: CASSLGDQETQYF. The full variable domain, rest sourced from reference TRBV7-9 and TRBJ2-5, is DTGVSQNPRHKITKRGQNVTFRCDPISEHNRLYWYRQTLGQGPEFLTYFQNEAQLEKSRLLSDRFSAERPKGSFSTLEIQRTEQGDSAMYLCASSLGDQETQYFGPGTRLLVL.